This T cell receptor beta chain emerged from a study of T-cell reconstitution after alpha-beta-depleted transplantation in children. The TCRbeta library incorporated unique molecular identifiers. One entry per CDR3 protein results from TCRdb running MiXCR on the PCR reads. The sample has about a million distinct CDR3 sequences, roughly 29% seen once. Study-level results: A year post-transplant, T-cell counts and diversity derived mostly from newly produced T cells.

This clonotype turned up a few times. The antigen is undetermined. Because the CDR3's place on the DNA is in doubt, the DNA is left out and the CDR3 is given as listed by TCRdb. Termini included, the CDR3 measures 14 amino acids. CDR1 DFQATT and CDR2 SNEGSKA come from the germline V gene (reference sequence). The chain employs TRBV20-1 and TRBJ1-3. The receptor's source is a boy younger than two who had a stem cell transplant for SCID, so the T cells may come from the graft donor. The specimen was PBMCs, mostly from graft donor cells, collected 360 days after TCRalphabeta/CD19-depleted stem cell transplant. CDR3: CSASSGHSGNTIYF.